The subject of this entry is one T cell receptor beta chain. These data are taken from a study of blood T cell repertoires in COVID-19. TCRdb keeps only in-frame clones here, not all; method: immunoSEQ multiplex PCR. The repertoire holds 250,000 or so clones, roughly nine tenths seen once, with about 10% in the top ten. CDR1 SGHNT and CDR2 YYREEE come from the germline V gene (reference sequence). V shed 4 bases and J 4 bases; nucleotides not matched to a gene: 8. The CDR3 sequence is 16 residues long. The TCR originated in a man in his forties with active or convalescent COVID-19. The rearrangement joins TRBV5-4 to TRBJ2-5; 12 positions agree with TRBD2. Input material: peripheral blood. The CDR3 DNA reads TGTGCCAGCAGCCTGGCTCTAGCGGGGGGGATAGAGACCCAGTACTTC. It codes for CASSLALAGGIETQYF.